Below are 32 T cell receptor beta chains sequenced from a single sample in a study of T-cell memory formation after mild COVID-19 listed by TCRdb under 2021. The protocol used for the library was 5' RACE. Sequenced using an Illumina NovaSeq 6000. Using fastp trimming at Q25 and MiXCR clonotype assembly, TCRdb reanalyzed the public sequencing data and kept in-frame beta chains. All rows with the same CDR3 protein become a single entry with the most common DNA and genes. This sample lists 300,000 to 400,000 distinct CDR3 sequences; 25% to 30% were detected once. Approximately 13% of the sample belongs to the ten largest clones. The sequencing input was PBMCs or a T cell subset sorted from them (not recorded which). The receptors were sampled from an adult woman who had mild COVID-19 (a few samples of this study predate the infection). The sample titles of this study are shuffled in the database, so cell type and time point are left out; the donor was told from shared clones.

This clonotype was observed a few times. CDR3 DNA: TGTGCCAGCAGCCCCCTCCTAGTAGCGGGAGGGCCGGCCTCCTACAATGAGCAGTTCTTC. Residues: CASSPLLVAGGPASYNEQFF. V and J are TRBV7-9 and TRBJ2-1; TRBD2 matches 11 bases. V lost 5 bases to trimming and J lost 0 bases; unmatched junction nucleotides: 15. Germline lookup yields CDR1 SEHNR and CDR2 FQNEAQ (reference sequence). The CDR3 sequence is 20 residues long.

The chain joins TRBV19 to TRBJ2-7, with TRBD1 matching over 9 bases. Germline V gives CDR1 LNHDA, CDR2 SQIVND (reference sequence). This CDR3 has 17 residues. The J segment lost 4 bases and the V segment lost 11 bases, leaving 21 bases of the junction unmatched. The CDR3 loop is CASKPGQGSPQAYEQYF. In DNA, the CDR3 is TGTGCCTCCAAGCCGGGACAGGGATCTCCCCAAGCTTACGAGCAGTACTTC.

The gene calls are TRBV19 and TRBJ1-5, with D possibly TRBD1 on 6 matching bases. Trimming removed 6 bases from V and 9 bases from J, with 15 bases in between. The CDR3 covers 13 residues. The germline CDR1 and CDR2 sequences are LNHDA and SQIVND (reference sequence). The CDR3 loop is CASSGAGDVPQHF. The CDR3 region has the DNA TGTGCCAGTAGCGGAGCAGGGGACGTGCCCCAGCATTTT.

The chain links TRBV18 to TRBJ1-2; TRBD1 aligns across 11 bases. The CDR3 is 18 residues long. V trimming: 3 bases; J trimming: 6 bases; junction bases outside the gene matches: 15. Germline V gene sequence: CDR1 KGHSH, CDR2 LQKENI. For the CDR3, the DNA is TGTGCCAGCTCACCCTCGAGGACAGGGGGCGTAGGGGAGGATGGCTACACCTTC. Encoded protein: CASSPSRTGGVGEDGYTF.

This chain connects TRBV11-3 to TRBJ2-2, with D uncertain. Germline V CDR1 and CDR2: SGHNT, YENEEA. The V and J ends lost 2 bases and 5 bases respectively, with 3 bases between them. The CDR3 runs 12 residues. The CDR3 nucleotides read TGTGCCAGCAGCTTACTGACCGGGGAGCTGTTTTTT. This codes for CASSLLTGELFF. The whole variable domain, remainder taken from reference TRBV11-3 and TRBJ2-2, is EAGVVQSPRYKIIEKKQPVAFWCNPISGHNTLYWYLQNLGQGPELLIRYENEEAVDDSQLPKDRFSAERLKGVDSTLKIQPAELGDSAVYLCASSLLTGELFFGEGSRLTVL.

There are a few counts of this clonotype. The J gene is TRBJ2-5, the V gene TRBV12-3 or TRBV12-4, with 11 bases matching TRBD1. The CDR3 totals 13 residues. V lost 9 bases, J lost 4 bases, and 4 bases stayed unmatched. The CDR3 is CASLGQGVETQYF. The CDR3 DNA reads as TGTGCCAGTTTGGGACAGGGGGTAGAGACCCAGTACTTC.

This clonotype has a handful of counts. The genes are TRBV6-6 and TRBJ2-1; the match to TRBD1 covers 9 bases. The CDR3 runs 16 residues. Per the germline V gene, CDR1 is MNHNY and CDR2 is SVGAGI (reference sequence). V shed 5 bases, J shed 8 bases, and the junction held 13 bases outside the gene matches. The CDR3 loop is CASSQAGQGMLDEQFF. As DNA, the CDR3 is TGTGCCAGCAGTCAGGCGGGACAGGGTATGCTCGATGAGCAGTTCTTC.

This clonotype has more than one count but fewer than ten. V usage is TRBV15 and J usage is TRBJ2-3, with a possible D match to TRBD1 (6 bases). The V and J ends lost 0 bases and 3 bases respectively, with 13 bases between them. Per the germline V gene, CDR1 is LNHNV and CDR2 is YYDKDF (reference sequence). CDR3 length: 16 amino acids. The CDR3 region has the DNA TGTGCCACCAGCAGAGAATGGGGGCGGGCGACAGATACGCAGTATTTT. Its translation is CATSREWGRATDTQYF. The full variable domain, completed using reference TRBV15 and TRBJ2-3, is DAMVIQNPRYQVTQFGKPVTLSCSQTLNHNVMYWYQQKSSQAPKLLFHYYDKDFNNEADTPDNFQSRRPNTSFCFLDIRSPGLGDTAMYLCATSREWGRATDTQYFGPGTRLTVL.

CDR3 in amino acids: CAPSPSSRQETQYF. The CDR3 nucleotides are TGCGCACCCTCCCCCAGTAGCCGCCAAGAGACCCAGTACTTC. The V gene is TRBV20-1, the J gene TRBJ2-5; D remains unclear. CDR3 length: 14 residues. CDR1 and CDR2 (germline): DFQATT, SNEGSKA (reference sequence).

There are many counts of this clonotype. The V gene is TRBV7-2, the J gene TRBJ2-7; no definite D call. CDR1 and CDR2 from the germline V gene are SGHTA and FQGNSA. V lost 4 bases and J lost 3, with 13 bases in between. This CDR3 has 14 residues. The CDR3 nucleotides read TGTGCCAGCAGCTCTACCGGGCCAAGCTACGAGCAGTACTTC. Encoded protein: CASSSTGPSYEQYF.

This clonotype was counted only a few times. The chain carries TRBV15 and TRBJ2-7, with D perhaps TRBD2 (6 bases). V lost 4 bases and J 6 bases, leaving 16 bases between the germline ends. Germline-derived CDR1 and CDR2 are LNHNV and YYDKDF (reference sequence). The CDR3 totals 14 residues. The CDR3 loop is CATSNPFGGTEQYF. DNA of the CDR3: TGTGCCACCAGCAACCCATTCGGAGGGACCGAGCAGTACTTC.

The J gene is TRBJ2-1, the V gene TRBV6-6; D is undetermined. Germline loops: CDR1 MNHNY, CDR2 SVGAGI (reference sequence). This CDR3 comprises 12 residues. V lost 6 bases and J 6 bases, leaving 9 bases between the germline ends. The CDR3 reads CASSTTSNEQFF. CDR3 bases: TGTGCCAGCAGCACTACCAGCAATGAGCAGTTCTTC.

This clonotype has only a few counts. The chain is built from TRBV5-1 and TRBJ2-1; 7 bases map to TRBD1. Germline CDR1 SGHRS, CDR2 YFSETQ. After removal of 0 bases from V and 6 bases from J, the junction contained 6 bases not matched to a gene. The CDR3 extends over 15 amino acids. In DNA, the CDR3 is TGCGCCAGCAGCTTGGCCGCCACAGGGGTCAATGAGCAGTTCTTC. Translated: CASSLAATGVNEQFF.

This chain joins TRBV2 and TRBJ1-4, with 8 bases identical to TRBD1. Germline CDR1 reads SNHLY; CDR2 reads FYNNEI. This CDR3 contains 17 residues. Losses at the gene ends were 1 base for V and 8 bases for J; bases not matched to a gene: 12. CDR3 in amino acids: CASSEVWTGILSEKLFF. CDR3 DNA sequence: TGTGCCAGCAGTGAAGTGTGGACAGGGATTCTTTCCGAAAAACTGTTTTTT.

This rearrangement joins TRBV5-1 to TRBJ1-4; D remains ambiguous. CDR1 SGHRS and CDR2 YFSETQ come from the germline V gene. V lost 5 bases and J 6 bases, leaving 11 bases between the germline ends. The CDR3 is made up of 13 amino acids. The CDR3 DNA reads TGCGCCAGCAGGACTTCTGCGGATGAAAAACTGTTTTTT. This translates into CASRTSADEKLFF.

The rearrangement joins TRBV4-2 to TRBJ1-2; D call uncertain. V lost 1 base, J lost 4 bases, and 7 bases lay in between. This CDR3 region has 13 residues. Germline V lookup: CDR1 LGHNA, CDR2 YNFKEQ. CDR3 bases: TGTGCCAGCAGCCAAGGAGATGTCTATGGCTACACCTTC. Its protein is CASSQGDVYGYTF.

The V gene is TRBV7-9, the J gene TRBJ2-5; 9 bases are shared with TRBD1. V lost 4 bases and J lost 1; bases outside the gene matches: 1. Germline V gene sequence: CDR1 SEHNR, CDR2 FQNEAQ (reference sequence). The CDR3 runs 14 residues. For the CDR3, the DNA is TGTGCCAGCAGCTGGGGACAGGGCCAAGAGACCCAGTACTTC. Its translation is CASSWGQGQETQYF. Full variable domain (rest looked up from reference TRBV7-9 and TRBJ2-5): DTGVSQNPRHKITKRGQNVTFRCDPISEHNRLYWYRQTLGQGPEFLTYFQNEAQLEKSRLLSDRFSAERPKGSFSTLEIQRTEQGDSAMYLCASSWGQGQETQYFGPGTRLLVL.

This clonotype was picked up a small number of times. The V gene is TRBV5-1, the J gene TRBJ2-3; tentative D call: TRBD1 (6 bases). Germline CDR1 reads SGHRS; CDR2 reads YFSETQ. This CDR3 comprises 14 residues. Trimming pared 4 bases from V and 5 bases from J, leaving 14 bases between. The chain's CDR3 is CASSPGQSQDTQYF. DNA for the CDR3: TGCGCCAGCAGCCCCGGACAGTCACAAGATACGCAGTATTTT.

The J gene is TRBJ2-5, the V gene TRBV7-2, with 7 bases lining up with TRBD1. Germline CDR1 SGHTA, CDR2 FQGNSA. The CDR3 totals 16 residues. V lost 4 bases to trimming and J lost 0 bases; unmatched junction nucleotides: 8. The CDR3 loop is CASSYSGTAYQETQYF. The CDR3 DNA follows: TGTGCCAGCAGCTATTCCGGGACAGCGTACCAAGAGACCCAGTACTTC.

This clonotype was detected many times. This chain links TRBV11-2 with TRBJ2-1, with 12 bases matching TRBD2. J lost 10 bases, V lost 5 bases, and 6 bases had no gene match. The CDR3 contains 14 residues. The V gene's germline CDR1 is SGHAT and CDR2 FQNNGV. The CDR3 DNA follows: TGTGCCAGCAGCCCCCTACTAGCGGGAGGAGAGCAGTTCTTC. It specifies CASSPLLAGGEQFF.

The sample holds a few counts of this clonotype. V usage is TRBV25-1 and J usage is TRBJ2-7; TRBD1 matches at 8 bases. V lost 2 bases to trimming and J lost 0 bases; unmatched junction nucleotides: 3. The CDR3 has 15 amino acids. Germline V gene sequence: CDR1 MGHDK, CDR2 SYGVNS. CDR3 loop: CASSETGGSSYEQYF. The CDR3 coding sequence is TGTGCCAGCAGTGAAACAGGGGGAAGCTCCTACGAGCAGTACTTC.

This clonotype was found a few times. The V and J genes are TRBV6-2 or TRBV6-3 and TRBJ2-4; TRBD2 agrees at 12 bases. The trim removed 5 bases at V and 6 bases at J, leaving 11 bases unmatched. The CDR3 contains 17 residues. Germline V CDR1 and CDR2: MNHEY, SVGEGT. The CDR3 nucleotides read TGTGCCAGCAGTAGCCCTCGGACTAGCGGGACTGGAAACATTCAGTACTTC. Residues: CASSSPRTSGTGNIQYF.

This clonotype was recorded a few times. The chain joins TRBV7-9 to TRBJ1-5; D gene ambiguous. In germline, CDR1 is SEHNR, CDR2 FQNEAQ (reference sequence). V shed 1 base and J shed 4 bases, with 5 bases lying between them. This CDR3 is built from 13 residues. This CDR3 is CASSLGWNQPQHF. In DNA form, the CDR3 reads TGTGCCAGCAGCTTAGGCTGGAATCAGCCCCAGCATTTT.

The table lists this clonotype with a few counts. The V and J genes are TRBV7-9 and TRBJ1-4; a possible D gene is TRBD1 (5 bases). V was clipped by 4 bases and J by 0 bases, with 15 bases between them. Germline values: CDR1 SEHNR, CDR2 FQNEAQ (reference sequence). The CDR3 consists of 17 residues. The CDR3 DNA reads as TGTGCCAGCAGCTCTGATGACAGCCGAGCAACTAATGAAAAACTGTTTTTT. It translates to CASSSDDSRATNEKLFF. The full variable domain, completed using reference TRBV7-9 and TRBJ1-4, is DTGVSQNPRHKITKRGQNVTFRCDPISEHNRLYWYRQTLGQGPEFLTYFQNEAQLEKSRLLSDRFSAERPKGSFSTLEIQRTEQGDSAMYLCASSSDDSRATNEKLFFGSGTQLSVL.

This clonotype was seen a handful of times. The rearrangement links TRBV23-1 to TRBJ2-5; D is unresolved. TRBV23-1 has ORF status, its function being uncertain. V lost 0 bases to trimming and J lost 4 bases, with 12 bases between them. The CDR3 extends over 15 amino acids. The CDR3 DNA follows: TGCGCCAGCAGTCAATCGCACCATACGGGAGAGACCCAGTACTTC. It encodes CASSQSHHTGETQYF.

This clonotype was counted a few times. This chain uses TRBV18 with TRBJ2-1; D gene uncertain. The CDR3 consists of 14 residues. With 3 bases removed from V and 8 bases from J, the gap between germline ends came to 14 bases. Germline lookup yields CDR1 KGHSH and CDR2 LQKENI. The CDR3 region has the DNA TGTGCCAGCTCACCCTCGCCGTACGCGCATGAGCAGTTCTTC. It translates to CASSPSPYAHEQFF.

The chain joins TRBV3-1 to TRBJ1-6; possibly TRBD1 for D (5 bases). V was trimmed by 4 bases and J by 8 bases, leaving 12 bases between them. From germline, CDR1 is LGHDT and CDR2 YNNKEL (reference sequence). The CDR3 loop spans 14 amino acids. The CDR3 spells CASSRTGGDSPLHF. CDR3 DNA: TGTGCCAGCAGCCGGACCGGGGGTGATTCACCCCTCCACTTT.

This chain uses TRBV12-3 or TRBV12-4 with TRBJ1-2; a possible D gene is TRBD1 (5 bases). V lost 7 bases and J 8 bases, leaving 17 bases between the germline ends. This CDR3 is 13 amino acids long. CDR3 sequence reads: CASTSGSFRGYTF. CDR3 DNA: TGTGCCAGCACCTCAGGGTCTTTTCGAGGCTACACCTTC.

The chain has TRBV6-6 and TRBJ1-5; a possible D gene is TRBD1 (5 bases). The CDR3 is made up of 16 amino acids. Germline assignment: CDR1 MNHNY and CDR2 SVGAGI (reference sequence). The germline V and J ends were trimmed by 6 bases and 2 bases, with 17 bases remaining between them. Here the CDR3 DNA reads TGTGCCAGCAGCCTACAGGATTGGGAAGGCAATCAGCCCCAGCATTTT. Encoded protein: CASSLQDWEGNQPQHF.

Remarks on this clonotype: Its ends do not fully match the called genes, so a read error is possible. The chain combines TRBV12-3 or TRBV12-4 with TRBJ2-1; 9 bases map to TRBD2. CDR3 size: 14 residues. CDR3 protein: CASRLAGATNEQFF. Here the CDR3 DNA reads TGTGCCAGCAGGTTAGCGGGGGCGACCAATGAGCAGTTCTTC.

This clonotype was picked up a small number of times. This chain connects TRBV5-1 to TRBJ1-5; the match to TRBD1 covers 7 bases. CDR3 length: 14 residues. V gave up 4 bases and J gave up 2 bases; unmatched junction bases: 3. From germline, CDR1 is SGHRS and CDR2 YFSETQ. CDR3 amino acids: CASSHGQGNQPQHF. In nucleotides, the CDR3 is TGCGCCAGCAGCCATGGACAGGGCAATCAGCCCCAGCATTTT.

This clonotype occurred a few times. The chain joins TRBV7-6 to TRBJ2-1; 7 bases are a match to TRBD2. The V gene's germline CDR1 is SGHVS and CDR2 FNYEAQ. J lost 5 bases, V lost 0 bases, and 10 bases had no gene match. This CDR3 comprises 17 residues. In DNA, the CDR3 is TGTGCCAGCAGCTTAGCGGGGGGGACTAACTATCACAATGAGCAGTTCTTC. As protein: CASSLAGGTNYHNEQFF.